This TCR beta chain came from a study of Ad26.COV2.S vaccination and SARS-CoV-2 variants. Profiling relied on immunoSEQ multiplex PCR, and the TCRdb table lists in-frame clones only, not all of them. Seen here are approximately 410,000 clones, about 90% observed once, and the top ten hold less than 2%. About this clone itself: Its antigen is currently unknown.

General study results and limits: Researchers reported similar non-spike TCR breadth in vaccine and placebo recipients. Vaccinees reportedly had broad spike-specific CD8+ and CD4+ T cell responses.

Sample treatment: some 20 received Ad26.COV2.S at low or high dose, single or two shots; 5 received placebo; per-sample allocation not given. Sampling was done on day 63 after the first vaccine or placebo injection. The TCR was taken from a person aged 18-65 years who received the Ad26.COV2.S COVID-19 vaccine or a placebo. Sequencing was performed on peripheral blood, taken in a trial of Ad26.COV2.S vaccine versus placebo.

Here the CDR3 reads CASSVRQGGNGYTF. The CDR3 nucleotides are TGTGCCAGCAGCGTGAGACAGGGAGGGAATGGCTACACCTTC. The genes are TRBV9 and TRBJ1-2; 7 nucleotides line up with TRBD1. V shed 2 bases and J 6 bases; nucleotides not matched to a gene: 7. Germline CDR1 and CDR2: SGDLS and YYNGEE. The CDR3 contains 14 residues.